The 21 T cell receptor beta chains presented below share a single source sample, sequenced in a study of CD4 and CD8 cells across lung adenocarcinoma regions. TCRdb re-called the PCR reads with MiXCR, one entry per CDR3 protein. The repertoire holds approximately 4,200 distinct CDR3 sequences, with 45% to 60% as singletons. The material sequenced was CD4+ T cells from the center of a lung tumor. The receptors were gathered from a female donor with lung adenocarcinoma. The CD4 and CD8 labels of this study may be unreliable.

By its share, this clonotype is medium-sized. The V and J genes are TRBV7-2 and TRBJ1-2, with D perhaps TRBD1 (6 bases). CDR3 length: 14 amino acids. Between the trimmed V and J ends, which lost 4 bases and 8 bases, there was a span of 17 bases. Germline CDR1 SGHTA, CDR2 FQGNSA. CDR3 in amino acids: CASSSGAGTSGYTF. The CDR3 nucleotides read TGTGCCAGCAGCTCGGGGGCAGGAACGTCCGGCTACACCTTC.

Regarding this clonotype: The junction departs from germline at one end; a sequencing error may be responsible. The chain couples TRBV6-1 to TRBJ2-3, with TRBD2 matching over 9 bases. The CDR3 extends over 15 amino acids. CDR1 and CDR2 from the germline V gene are MNHNS and SASEGT. In DNA, the CDR3 is TGTGCCAGCGGGCCGGGAGTAGCGGGAGCAAATACGCAGTACTTT. Protein sequence: CASGPGVAGANTQYF.

The rearrangement links TRBV6-1 to TRBJ2-1, with D perhaps TRBD2 (6 bases). CDR3 length: 15 amino acids. V was shortened by 2 bases and J by 8 bases, with 16 bases between the two germline ends. The germline CDR1 and CDR2 sequences are MNHNS and SASEGT. The CDR3 nucleotides read TGTGCCAGCAGTGAATTTGGCGGGATGGGCGATGAGCAGTTCTTC. Its protein product is CASSEFGGMGDEQFF.

V and J are TRBV6-1 and TRBJ2-1, with a weak D call TRBD2 (5 bases). Judging by the DNA end, TRBJ2-7 fits better; the J call may be wrong. The CDR3 is 15 residues long. The V gene's germline CDR1 is MNHNS and CDR2 SASEGT. CDR3 coding DNA: TGTGCCAGGGGGAGCCCTAGTGTAAACTACGATACGCAGTACTTC. Encoded protein: CARGSPSVNYDTQYF.

By proportion, this clonotype is medium-sized (0.01 to 0.1%). This chain links TRBV4-3 with TRBJ2-1, with TRBD2 matching over 9 bases. The CDR3 runs 17 residues. Germline CDR1 reads LGHNA; CDR2 reads YSLEER. V was clipped by 2 bases and J by 9 bases; unmatched bases: 14. CDR3 coding DNA: TGCGCCAGCAGCCAAAGAATAGGCGGGAGGGCCACGGCTGAGCAGTTCTTC. Protein product: CASSQRIGGRATAEQFF.

This clonotype was recorded once. The genes are TRBV30 and TRBJ2-4; D tentatively fits TRBD1 or TRBD2 (5 bases each). Germline V gene data show CDR1 as GTSNPN and CDR2 as SVGIG (reference sequence). V was pared by 5 bases and J by 7 bases, with 15 bases between. The CDR3 length is 13 residues. The CDR3 region has the DNA TGTGCCTGGGACCGGGGCGAGAGGAACATTCAGTACTTC. Translating gives CAWDRGERNIQYF.

V gene TRBV7-6 combines with J gene TRBJ2-4, with 13 nucleotides matching TRBD2. V shed 4 bases and J 13 bases; nucleotides not matched to a gene: 7. The CDR3 extends over 14 amino acids. CDR1 SGHVS and CDR2 FNYEAQ come from the germline V gene. CDR3 bases: TGTGCCAGCAGCTGGACTAGCGGGAGCAATGAGCAGTACTTC. Amino acids: CASSWTSGSNEQYF.

Sample share makes this clonotype medium-sized. The V gene is TRBV11-2, the J gene TRBJ2-5; D is undetermined. With 5 bases removed from V and 2 bases from J, the gap between germline ends came to 12 bases. CDR1 SGHAT and CDR2 FQNNGV come from the germline V gene. The CDR3 consists of 14 residues. CDR3 amino acids: CASSPPGTQETQYF. Here the CDR3 DNA reads TGTGCCAGCAGCCCCCCCGGCACACAAGAGACCCAGTACTTC.

This clonotype is termed medium-sized. The chain couples TRBV6-6 to TRBJ2-1, with 9 bases aligning to TRBD1. CDR3 length: 17 residues. Germline values: CDR1 MNHNY, CDR2 SVGAGI (reference sequence). Germline trimming cut 4 bases from V and 8 bases from J; bases unmatched to any gene: 15. Written as DNA, the CDR3 is TGTGCCAGCAGTTCGGGGACAGGGATTGCCGGAGGGGATGAGCAGTTCTTC. Its protein is CASSSGTGIAGGDEQFF.

This clonotype ranks as medium-sized (0.01 to 0.1%). V is TRBV6-2 or TRBV6-3 and J is TRBJ2-1, with D unclear. The germline CDR1 and CDR2 sequences are MNHEY and SVGEGT. The length of the CDR3 is 15 residues. V was pared by 4 bases and J by 3 bases, with 13 bases between. In DNA, the CDR3 is TGTGCCAGCAGTTTAGAGGACGGTTACTACAATGAGCAGTTCTTC. Encoded protein: CASSLEDGYYNEQFF.

V and J are TRBV10-3 and TRBJ2-1; 9 bases match TRBD1. Gene TRBJ2-7 matches the end of the DNA better, so the J call may be wrong. The CDR3 has 16 amino acids. Germline V gene lookup returns CDR1 ENHRY and CDR2 SYGVKD. The CDR3 coding sequence is TGTGCCATCAGTGAGATTACGGGACAGGGAAACTACGAGCAGTACTTC. Protein sequence: CAISEITGQGNYEQYF.

This clonotype was seen a few times. The chain recombines TRBV27 with TRBJ2-1; D is unresolved. Germline V lookup: CDR1 MNHEY, CDR2 SMNVEV (reference sequence). CDR3 size: 15 residues. V shed 7 bases and J shed 0 bases, with 13 bases lying between them. CDR3 nucleotide sequence: TGTGCCAGCAAGGGCAGTATGGGCTCCTACAATGAGCAGTTCTTC. This gives the protein CASKGSMGSYNEQFF.

J is TRBJ2-4 and V is TRBV10-1, with 10 bases fitting TRBD2. The CDR3 is made up of 14 amino acids. CDR1 is WNHNN, CDR2 SYGVQD, per germline (reference sequence). The CDR3 bases are TGCGCGGGCAGTGGGGGACGAGCGGGAGGGGTGAAGTACTTC. This gives the protein CAGSGGRAGGVKYF.

The chain combines TRBV6-5 with TRBJ2-1, with 11 bases lining up with TRBD2. The CDR3 covers 15 residues. V dropped 6 bases and J dropped 6; count of bases not matched to a gene: 7. Germline lookup yields CDR1 MNHEY and CDR2 SVGAGI. DNA for the CDR3: TGTGCCAGCAGATTCTCCGGGACTAGCGGCAATGAGCAGTTCTTC. This gives the protein CASRFSGTSGNEQFF.

CDR3 sequence: CASNRDRGRYEQYF. Here the CDR3 DNA reads TGTGCCAGCAACAGGGACAGGGGGCGGTACGAGCAGTACTTC. The rearrangement links TRBV6-1 to TRBJ2-5; 12 bases match TRBD1. The tail of the sequence fits TRBJ2-7 better, so the J call may be wrong. The CDR3 totals 14 residues. Germline loops: CDR1 MNHNS, CDR2 SASEGT.

The chain employs TRBV10-1 and TRBJ2-3; 8 bases are shared with TRBD2. With the DNA end fitting TRBJ2-7 better, the J assignment may be wrong. CDR1 WNHNN and CDR2 SYGVQD come from the germline V gene (reference sequence). The CDR3 runs 14 residues. The chain's CDR3 is CASSEGLAGGAQYF. The CDR3 region has the DNA TGCGCCAGCAGTGAGGGACTAGCCGGAGGAGCGCAGTACTTC.

By sample share, this clonotype is large. The chain uses TRBV6-5 and TRBJ1-1, with D perhaps TRBD1 (5 bases). CDR1 and CDR2 (germline): MNHEY, SVGAGI. This CDR3 has 13 residues. Trimming stripped 6 bases from V and 1 base from J, with 9 bases between. This CDR3 reads CASRGLENTEAFF. In DNA, the CDR3 is TGTGCCAGCAGGGGACTCGAGAACACTGAAGCTTTCTTT.

A single count supports this clonotype. The chain employs TRBV7-2 and TRBJ2-4; D is possibly TRBD2 (6 bases). Germline values: CDR1 SGHTA, CDR2 FQGNSA. The CDR3 sequence is 17 residues long. Trimming removed 1 base at V and 12 bases at J, with 25 bases between. CDR3 in amino acids: CASSLDASGPGTNTQYF. The CDR3 DNA sequence: TGTGCCAGCAGCTTAGATGCAAGCGGGCCAGGAACAAATACTCAGTACTTC.

V gene TRBV27 combines with J gene TRBJ2-1; the match to TRBD1 covers 9 bases. The last part of the DNA fits TRBJ2-7 better; the J call may be wrong. This CDR3 contains 14 residues. CDR1 is MNHEY and CDR2 is SMNVEV in the germline V gene (reference sequence). The CDR3 loop is CASRDRGRSYEQYF. CDR3 sequence (DNA): TGTGCCAGCAGAGACAGGGGGAGATCCTACGAGCAGTACTTC.

This clonotype appeared a single time. This sequence joins TRBV7-2 and TRBJ1-5; 7 bases fit TRBD1. The CDR3 totals 17 residues. V was pared by 5 bases and J by 5 bases, with 15 bases of the junction left unmatched. From germline, CDR1 is SGHTA and CDR2 FQGNSA. The CDR3 nucleotides read TGTGCCAGCAGCCCTCGGCCAGGGGGAGAAACCTATCAGCCCCAGCATTTT. Protein product: CASSPRPGGETYQPQHF.

By sample fraction, this clonotype is medium-sized (0.01 to 0.1%). The chain couples TRBV7-2 to TRBJ1-1; D is unclear. Germline V gene data show CDR1 as SGHTA and CDR2 as FQGNSA. V was cut by 2 bases and J by 8 bases, with 12 bases left in between. The CDR3 runs 13 residues. CDR3 residues: CASSLSVYPEAFF. Written as DNA, the CDR3 is TGTGCCAGCAGCTTAAGTGTTTACCCGGAAGCTTTCTTT.